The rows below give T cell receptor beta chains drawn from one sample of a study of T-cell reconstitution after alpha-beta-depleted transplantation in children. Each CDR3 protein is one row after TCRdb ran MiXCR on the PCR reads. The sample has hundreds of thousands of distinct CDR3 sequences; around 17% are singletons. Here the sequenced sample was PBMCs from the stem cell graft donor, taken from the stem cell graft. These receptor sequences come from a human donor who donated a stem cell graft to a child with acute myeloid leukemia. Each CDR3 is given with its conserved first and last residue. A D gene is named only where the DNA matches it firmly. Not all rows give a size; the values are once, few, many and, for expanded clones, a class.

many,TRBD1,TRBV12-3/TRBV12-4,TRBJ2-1,CASSLDPLGQGRYNEQFF,TGTGCCAGCAGTTTAGACCCGCTCGGACAGGGTCGGTACAATGAGCAGTTCTTC
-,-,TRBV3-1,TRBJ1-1,CASSQAGLRDTEAFF,TGTGCCAGCAGCCAAGCGGGGCTGCGGGACACTGAAGCTTTCTTT
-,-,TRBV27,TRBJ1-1,CASSLWEGDTEAFF,TGTGCCAGCAGTTTATGGGAGGGGGACACTGAAGCTTTCTTT
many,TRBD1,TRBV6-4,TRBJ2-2,CASSDRLDRAGTGELFF,TGTGCCAGCAGTGACCGGCTAGACAGGGCTGGTACCGGGGAGCTGTTTTTT
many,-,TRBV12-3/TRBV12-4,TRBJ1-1,CASSLSRTEAFF,TGTGCCAGCAGTTTATCCCGGACTGAAGCTTTCTTT
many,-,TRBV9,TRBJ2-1,CASSVGELSYNEQFF,TGTGCCAGCAGCGTTGGGGAACTAAGCTACAATGAGCAGTTCTTC
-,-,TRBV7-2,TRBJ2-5,CASSTRTTYQETQYF,TGTGCCAGCAGCACGCGGACCACGTACCAAGAGACCCAGTACTTC
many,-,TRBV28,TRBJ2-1,CASSTTGSAWNEQFF,TGTGCCAGCAGTACCACAGGGAGCGCGTGGAATGAGCAGTTCTTC
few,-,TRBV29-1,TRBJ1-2,CSVGHGRGYTF,TGCAGCGTTGGACACGGGAGGGGCTACACCTTC
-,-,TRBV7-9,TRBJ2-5,CASSFWGSETQYF,TGTGCCAGCAGCTTCTGGGGTTCCGAGACCCAGTACTTC
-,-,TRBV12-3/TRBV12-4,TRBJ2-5,CASRELGPQETQYF,TGTGCCAGCAGAGAATTGGGACCTCAAGAGACCCAGTACTTC
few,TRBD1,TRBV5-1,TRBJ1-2,CASSPDREVSGYTF,TGCGCCAGCAGCCCCGACAGGGAAGTTAGTGGCTACACCTTC
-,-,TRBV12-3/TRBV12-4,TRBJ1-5,CASGRVTERNQPQHF,TGTGCCAGCGGGCGGGTGACAGAGAGGAACCAGCCCCAGCATTTT
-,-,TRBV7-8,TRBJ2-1,CASSLGSKREQFF,TGTGCCAGCAGCTTAGGATCCAAACGGGAGCAGTTCTTC
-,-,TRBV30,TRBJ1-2,CASGGIGEGFGYTF,TGTGCCTCTGGCGGTATTGGGGAGGGATTTGGCTACACCTTC
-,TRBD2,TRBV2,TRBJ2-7,CASSEGFGLGTVHEQYF,TGTGCCAGCAGTGAAGGTTTTGGACTAGGTACGGTCCACGAGCAGTACTTC
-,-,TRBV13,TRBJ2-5,CASTLRPGTNQETQYF,TGTGCCAGCACCCTTCGGCCCGGGACAAATCAAGAGACCCAGTACTTC
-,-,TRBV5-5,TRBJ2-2,CASSPPEGLRTGELFF,TGTGCCAGCAGCCCTCCGGAGGGGCTAAGGACCGGGGAGCTGTTTTTT
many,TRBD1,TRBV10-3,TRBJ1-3,CATTGGLSSGNTIYF,TGTGCCACCACAGGGGGCCTTAGCTCTGGAAACACCATATATTTT
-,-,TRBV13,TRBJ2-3,CAGLSGGHPPDTQYF,TGTGCCGGGCTCTCCGGGGGGCACCCCCCAGATACGCAGTATTTT
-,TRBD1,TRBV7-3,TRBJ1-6,CASSLTGGPYNSPLHF,TGTGCCAGCAGCCTGACAGGGGGACCCTATAATTCACCCCTCCACTTT
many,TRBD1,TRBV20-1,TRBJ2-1,CSATDRGFYNEQFF,TGCAGTGCTACCGACAGGGGGTTCTACAATGAGCAGTTCTTC
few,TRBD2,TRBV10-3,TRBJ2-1,CAISGNSGVYNEQFF,TGTGCCATCAGTGGGAACAGCGGGGTCTACAATGAGCAGTTCTTC
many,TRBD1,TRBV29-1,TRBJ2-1,CSVGGQGPYNEQFF,TGCAGCGTTGGGGGACAGGGACCCTACAATGAGCAGTTCTTC
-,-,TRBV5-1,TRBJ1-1,CASRGGAEAFF,TGCGCCAGCCGCGGGGGGGCTGAAGCTTTCTTT
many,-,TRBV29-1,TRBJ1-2,CSVDANYGYTF,TGCAGCGTTGATGCTAACTATGGCTACACCTTC
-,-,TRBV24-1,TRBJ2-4,CATSDRQVAIQYF,TGTGCCACCAGTGACAGACAGGTAGCCATTCAGTACTTC
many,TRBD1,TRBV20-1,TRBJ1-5,CSASTGVGNQPQHF,TGCAGTGCTTCCACAGGGGTTGGCAATCAGCCCCAGCATTTT
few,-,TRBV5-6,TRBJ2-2,CASSFPGLHNTGELFF,TGTGCCAGCAGCTTCCCGGGACTGCATAACACCGGGGAGCTGTTTTTT
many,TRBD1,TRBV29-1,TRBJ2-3,CSVLQGTDTQYF,TGCAGCGTCTTACAGGGGACAGATACGCAGTATTTT